This paragraph covers one T cell receptor beta chain sequence. What it binds is not known. The libraries were made with immunoSEQ v3. The repertoire was sequenced with immunoSEQ multiplex PCR; TCRdb's copy has only in-frame clones and lacks some. The data show 50,000 to 65,000 clones, approximately 78% seen once. Specified time point: pre-treatment sample, taken before nivolumab and TIL therapy. Patients were adults with stage 4 NSCLC. The record originates from a study of TIL therapy for anti-PD-1-resistant metastatic lung cancer. Study-level information: Tumors were harvested before any PD-1/PD-L1 blockade. Tumors had a median PD-L1 proportion score of approximately 6%. General study points: Treatment-naive, never-smoker and oncogene-addicted patients were overrepresented in this highly selected cohort.

The CDR3 has 12 residues. The germline V gene has CDR1 MDHEN and CDR2 SYDVKM. V lost 7 bases to trimming and J lost 7 bases, with 13 bases between them. Sample: blood, taken at baseline. This TCR was recovered from a person aged 30 to 80 with non-small cell lung cancer. The chain uses TRBV28 and TRBJ1-2; a possible D gene is TRBD1 (5 bases). The CDR3 DNA is TGTGCCAGCAAAAAAGGGGTTTCTGGCTACACCTTC. It translates to CASKKGVSGYTF.